Shown below are 3 T cell receptor beta chains from a single sample sequenced in a study of shared clonotypes between healthy human individuals. Here immunoSEQ multiplex PCR was the method, and the copy in TCRdb shows in-frame clones only, minus some. This table has some 1,400,000 clones, around 97% appearing once. Sequencing was done on a sample of naive CD4+ T cells sorted from blood. The subset was: CD45RA+ positively selected. The receptors were sampled from a man aged 30-40 years in good health.

J is TRBJ1-5 and V is TRBV2; D is unclear. CDR1 is SNHLY, CDR2 FYNNEI, per germline. With 3 bases removed from V and 7 bases from J, the gap between germline ends came to 13 bases. The CDR3 length is 14 residues. CDR3: CASSDRPGGQPQHF. In DNA form, the CDR3 reads TGTGCCAGCAGTGATCGCCCGGGAGGACAGCCCCAGCATTTT.

V gene TRBV7-2 combines with J gene TRBJ2-7, with no clear D. The germline V gene has CDR1 SGHTA and CDR2 FQGNSA. V shed 5 bases and J shed 3 bases, with 14 bases lying between them. The CDR3 runs to 14 residues. The CDR3 sequence is CASSARVGSYEQYF. CDR3 coding DNA: TGTGCCAGCAGCGCACGGGTCGGCAGCTACGAGCAGTACTTC.

The chain links TRBV4-3 to TRBJ2-1; 8 nucleotides agree with TRBD1. Germline V gene data show CDR1 as LGHNA and CDR2 as YSLEER. With V trimmed by 3 bases and J by 6 bases, 7 bases remained unmatched. This CDR3 is 15 amino acids long. The CDR3 DNA sequence: TGCGCCAGCAGCCATTCGGACAGGGAAGGCAATGAGCAGTTCTTC. As protein: CASSHSDREGNEQFF.